Following are 10 T cell receptor beta chains from one sample sequenced in a study of T-cell reconstitution after alpha-beta-depleted transplantation in children. The TCRbeta library incorporated unique molecular identifiers. TCRdb processed the PCR reads anew with MiXCR; each CDR3 protein has one entry. This sample has 150,000 to 250,000 distinct CDR3 sequences, with 5% to 7.5% found just once. This material consisted of PBMCs, taken before TCRalphabeta/CD19-depleted stem cell transplant. The receptor source for this set is a girl under two years old with combined immunodeficiency, due to receive a stem cell transplant.

This clonotype was recorded at least ten times. The chain combines TRBV6-1 with TRBJ1-4, with 10 bases identical to TRBD1. Germline V gene lookup returns CDR1 MNHNS and CDR2 SASEGT. The junction had 11 bases not matched to a gene; V was cut back by 5 bases and J by 2 bases. The CDR3 is 18 residues long. CDR3 nucleotides: TGTGCCAGCAGTACCGTGACAGGGGGCGGGGTGACTAATGAAAAACTGTTTTTT. Translated: CASSTVTGGGVTNEKLFF.

At least ten counts were recorded for this clonotype. The chain joins TRBV7-6 to TRBJ2-7; D ambiguous. The germline gives CDR1 SGHVS, CDR2 FNYEAQ. The CDR3 is made up of 16 amino acids. Trimming removed 1 base from V and 0 bases from J, with 13 bases in between. CDR3 nucleotide sequence: TGTGCCAGCAGCTTAGACTCAGGCTCTAGCTCCTACGAGCAGTACTTC. Protein: CASSLDSGSSSYEQYF.

The table lists this clonotype with a few counts. The rearrangement links TRBV20-1 to TRBJ2-3; the match to TRBD1 covers 9 bases. Per the germline V gene, CDR1 is DFQATT and CDR2 is SNEGSKA (reference sequence). The CDR3 loop spans 15 amino acids. V dropped 2 bases and J dropped 3; count of bases not matched to a gene: 6. CDR3 in amino acids: CSARNRDRVTDTQYF. In DNA form, the CDR3 reads TGCAGTGCTAGAAACCGGGACAGGGTAACAGATACGCAGTATTTT.

This clonotype showed up many times. The chain combines TRBV4-1 with TRBJ2-1; D is undetermined. Germline lookup yields CDR1 MGHRA and CDR2 YSYEKL. There are 14 residues in the CDR3. V gave up 1 base and J gave up 6 bases, with 10 bases separating them. In nucleotides, the CDR3 is TGCGCCAGCAGCCAAGGTAGTGGATCCAATGAGCAGTTCTTC. It is translated as CASSQGSGSNEQFF.

This clonotype was observed a handful of times. This chain joins TRBV28 and TRBJ1-2; D ambiguous. From germline, CDR1 is MDHEN and CDR2 SYDVKM. V dropped 2 bases and J dropped 8 bases, with 12 bases sitting between them. CDR3 length equals 13 residues. DNA for the CDR3: TGTGCCAGCAGTTTAGGTGCCGTGGGGGGCTACACCTTC. Residues: CASSLGAVGGYTF.

The V call is TRBV20-1, the J call TRBJ2-5; TRBD2 aligns across 9 bases. Germline loops: CDR1 DFQATT, CDR2 SNEGSKA (reference sequence). The length of the CDR3 is 15 residues. Trimming removed 5 bases from V and 1 base from J; junction bases left unmatched: 8. CDR3 bases: TGCAGTGCTCCCCCCGGGACTAGCTTCCAAGAGACCCAGTACTTC. It codes for CSAPPGTSFQETQYF.

There are a few counts of this clonotype. This sequence joins TRBV4-3 and TRBJ1-1; tentative D call: TRBD1 (6 bases). Germline V lookup: CDR1 LGHNA, CDR2 YSLEER. Trimming removed 4 bases from V and 4 bases from J, with 25 bases in between. The CDR3 sequence is 18 residues long. This chain's CDR3 is CASSPNRVRAVVGTEAFF. The DNA of the CDR3 is TGCGCCAGCAGCCCTAACAGGGTAAGAGCGGTCGTGGGCACTGAAGCTTTCTTT.

Many counts were recorded for this clonotype. The chain recombines TRBV3-1 with TRBJ2-5; D ambiguous. From germline, CDR1 is LGHDT and CDR2 YNNKEL (reference sequence). The CDR3 sequence is 16 residues long. The ends were cut back, 0 bases at V and 0 bases at J, with 11 bases in the middle. CDR3 nucleotides: TGTGCCAGCAGCCAAGACCGCCCGGTTTACCAAGAGACCCAGTACTTC. Protein product: CASSQDRPVYQETQYF.

Ten or more counts support this clonotype. The rearrangement uses TRBV4-3 and TRBJ2-1; 7 nucleotides line up with TRBD2. CDR1 and CDR2 (germline): LGHNA, YSLEER. This CDR3 is 15 amino acids long. V was clipped by 0 bases and J by 3 bases; unmatched bases: 2. The CDR3 protein is CASSQERTSYNEQFF. In nucleotides, the CDR3 is TGCGCCAGCAGCCAAGAAAGGACTAGCTACAATGAGCAGTTCTTC.

This clonotype was seen many times. The V gene is TRBV29-1, the J gene TRBJ2-1, with TRBD2 identical over 14 bases. This CDR3 has 21 amino acids. From germline, CDR1 is SQVTM and CDR2 ANQGSEA. V was clipped by 5 bases and J by 6 bases; unmatched bases: 24. The CDR3 DNA sequence: TGCAGCGTTACTCTACTTCCGACTAGCGGGAGGGCCCTCTTTGAGGGCAATGAGCAGTTCTTC. Its protein is CSVTLLPTSGRALFEGNEQFF.